The rows below give T cell receptor beta chains drawn from one sample of a study of glioma-infiltrating T cells. A single record per CDR3 protein comes from TCRdb applying MiXCR to the multiplex PCR reads. The profile covers 300,000 to 400,000 distinct CDR3 sequences, with roughly 41% appearing a single time and more than 10% taken by the ten largest. Input material: glioma tissue, nonneoplastic brain tissue, or PBMCs (not recorded which). The receptors here all came from a human donor with low-grade glioma or glioblastoma, undergoing nonglioma brain surgery, or in good health (not recorded which). The CDR3 runs from the conserved cysteine through the conserved F or W. Each record gives: CDR3 protein, CDR3 DNA, J gene, clone size, V gene, D gene. D genes are given only for firm matches. Rows may omit the clone size; those that give it use once, few, many or a size class.

CDR3: CASTLSSRAPQNTEAFF
DNA: TGTGCCAGCACCTTATCAAGTAGGGCTCCGCAGAACACTGAAGCTTTCTTT
J: TRBJ1-1
size: NA
V: TRBV28
D: NA

CDR3: CATSSEGVGYTF
DNA: TGTGCCACCAGCAGCGAAGGGGTTGGCTACACCTTC
J: TRBJ1-2
size: many
V: TRBV15
D: NA

CDR3: CASSLRQRNTGELFF
DNA: TGTGCCAGCAGCTTACGACAGAGGAACACCGGGGAGCTGTTTTTT
J: TRBJ2-2
size: NA
V: TRBV7-9
D: NA

CDR3: CASNPGGGRQEAFF
DNA: TGTGCCAGCAACCCGGGAGGGGGGCGCCAAGAAGCTTTCTTT
J: TRBJ1-1
size: few
V: TRBV7-2
D: NA

CDR3: CASSPPGRPYEQYF
DNA: TGTGCCAGCTCACCACCGGGCAGACCCTACGAGCAGTACTTC
J: TRBJ2-7
size: NA
V: TRBV18
D: NA

CDR3: CASSSYLSGANVLTF
DNA: TGTGCCAGCAGCTCTTATCTCTCCGGGGCCAACGTCCTGACTTTC
J: TRBJ2-6
size: NA
V: TRBV7-3
D: NA

CDR3: CASSSNTVLESNEQFF
DNA: TGTGCCAGCAGTTCGAACACGGTACTAGAATCCAATGAGCAGTTCTTC
J: TRBJ2-1
size: NA
V: TRBV28
D: NA

CDR3: CASRPTAGAGEQFF
DNA: TGTGCCAGCAGACCAACCGCCGGGGCCGGGGAGCAGTTCTTC
J: TRBJ2-1
size: NA
V: TRBV7-2
D: NA

CDR3: CASSSFGGYEQYF
DNA: TGCGCCAGCAGCTCCTTCGGGGGGTACGAGCAGTACTTC
J: TRBJ2-7
size: NA
V: TRBV5-1
D: TRBD2

CDR3: CASRPSGARTYTF
DNA: TGTGCCAGCAGACCCTCCGGGGCCAGGACTTACACCTTC
J: TRBJ1-2
size: many
V: TRBV6-2/TRBV6-3
D: NA

CDR3: CASSVGGSYTEAFF
DNA: TGCGCCAGCAGCGTCGGTGGGTCATACACTGAAGCTTTCTTT
J: TRBJ1-1
size: NA
V: TRBV5-1
D: NA

CDR3: CASSQMGRGHRPYEQYF
DNA: TGTGCCAGCAGCCAAATGGGCCGTGGACACCGTCCCTACGAGCAGTACTTC
J: TRBJ2-7
size: NA
V: TRBV14
D: NA

CDR3: CASSYRPAGYNEQFF
DNA: TGTGCCAGCAGTTACCGCCCAGCGGGTTACAATGAGCAGTTCTTC
J: TRBJ2-1
size: many
V: TRBV6-6
D: NA

CDR3: CASSQELPGTNTGELFF
DNA: TGTGCCAGCAGCCAAGAATTACCGGGAACGAACACCGGGGAGCTGTTTTTT
J: TRBJ2-2
size: NA
V: TRBV4-2
D: NA

CDR3: CASSPNGLGTGELFF
DNA: TGTGCCAGCAGCCCGAACGGGCTAGGCACCGGGGAGCTGTTTTTT
J: TRBJ2-2
size: NA
V: TRBV4-2
D: NA

CDR3: CASSPGTVRSEAFF
DNA: TGTGCCAGCAGCCCTGGGACAGTGCGCTCTGAAGCTTTCTTT
J: TRBJ1-1
size: NA
V: TRBV7-9
D: TRBD1

CDR3: CASKSWDRDYEQYF
DNA: TGTGCCAGCAAGTCCTGGGACAGGGATTACGAGCAGTACTTC
J: TRBJ2-7
size: NA
V: TRBV28
D: TRBD1

CDR3: CASSSGTGVDEQYF
DNA: TGTGCCAGCAGCTCCGGGACAGGGGTGGACGAGCAGTACTTC
J: TRBJ2-7
size: NA
V: TRBV28
D: TRBD1

CDR3: CASSSLRGQGIYEQYF
DNA: TGTGCCAGCAGCTCCCTGAGGGGACAGGGGATATACGAGCAGTACTTC
J: TRBJ2-7
size: once
V: TRBV11-2
D: TRBD1

CDR3: CASSFGPNPPHQPQHF
DNA: TGTGCCAGCAGCTTTGGCCCAAACCCCCCCCATCAGCCCCAGCATTTT
J: TRBJ1-5
size: few
V: TRBV7-2
D: NA

CDR3: CASSFPGQGKNIQYF
DNA: TGTGCCAGCAGCTTTCCGGGACAGGGGAAAAACATTCAGTACTTC
J: TRBJ2-4
size: many
V: TRBV6-1
D: TRBD1

CDR3: CASSYSIGGLRYNEQFF
DNA: TGTGCCAGCAGTTACTCCATTGGGGGGCTCAGGTACAATGAGCAGTTCTTC
J: TRBJ2-1
size: many
V: TRBV6-2/TRBV6-3
D: NA

CDR3: CASSQDRRLAGSLYNEQFF
DNA: TGCGCCAGCAGCCAAGATCGGAGACTAGCGGGCTCCTTGTACAATGAGCAGTTCTTC
J: TRBJ2-1
size: few
V: TRBV4-3
D: TRBD2

CDR3: CASSPTGQQETQYF
DNA: TGTGCCAGCAGCCCGACGGGACAGCAAGAGACCCAGTACTTC
J: TRBJ2-5
size: NA
V: TRBV27
D: TRBD1

CDR3: CASSLSGRTNEQYF
DNA: TGTGCCAGCAGCCTTAGTGGACGCACCAACGAGCAGTACTTC
J: TRBJ2-7
size: NA
V: TRBV7-2
D: NA

CDR3: CASSYSISSAALNTEAFF
DNA: TGTGCCAGCAGTTACTCGATTTCCTCCGCAGCCCTGAACACTGAAGCTTTCTTT
J: TRBJ1-1
size: many
V: TRBV6-2/TRBV6-3
D: NA

CDR3: CASSQGQYTEAFF
DNA: TGTGCCAGCAGCCAGGGACAGTACACTGAAGCTTTCTTT
J: TRBJ1-1
size: NA
V: TRBV3-1
D: TRBD1

CDR3: CASSQDPQGQWNTEAFF
DNA: TGCGCCAGCAGCCAAGATCCACAGGGCCAATGGAACACTGAAGCTTTCTTT
J: TRBJ1-1
size: few
V: TRBV4-3
D: NA

CDR3: CSARVTGLVYNEQFF
DNA: TGCAGTGCTAGAGTGACAGGCCTCGTCTACAATGAGCAGTTCTTC
J: TRBJ2-1
size: few
V: TRBV20-1
D: NA

CDR3: CATSGGGPGFPDTQYF
DNA: TGTGCCACCTCGGGGGGAGGGCCTGGTTTTCCAGATACGCAGTATTTT
J: TRBJ2-3
size: NA
V: TRBV15
D: TRBD2

CDR3: CASSLGAANSYTF
DNA: TGTGCCAGCAGCTTAGGGGCAGCCAACAGCTACACCTTC
J: TRBJ1-2
size: NA
V: TRBV11-2
D: NA

CDR3: CSASYGGTDTQYF
DNA: TGCAGTGCTAGCTACGGCGGCACAGATACGCAGTATTTT
J: TRBJ2-3
size: NA
V: TRBV20-1
D: NA

CDR3: CASSYSKKQGASYEQYF
DNA: TGTGCCAGCAGTTACTCTAAAAAACAGGGGGCCTCCTACGAGCAGTACTTC
J: TRBJ2-7
size: NA
V: TRBV6-2/TRBV6-3
D: TRBD1

CDR3: CASRSLFRNLNTEAFF
DNA: TGTGCCAGTAGGTCCTTGTTTAGGAATCTGAACACTGAAGCTTTCTTT
J: TRBJ1-1
size: NA
V: TRBV19
D: NA

CDR3: CASSLAGYGYTF
DNA: TGTGCCAGCAGTTTGGCAGGGTATGGCTACACCTTC
J: TRBJ1-2
size: many
V: TRBV28
D: NA

CDR3: CASSQSQRSYGYTF
DNA: TGTGCCAGCTCCCAGTCCCAGCGATCCTATGGCTACACCTTC
J: TRBJ1-2
size: NA
V: TRBV28
D: NA

CDR3: CSAREMGAGYLSYNEQFF
DNA: TGCAGTGCTAGAGAGATGGGCGCGGGATACCTGTCCTACAATGAGCAGTTCTTC
J: TRBJ2-1
size: few
V: TRBV20-1
D: NA

CDR3: CASTLRGFNQPQHF
DNA: TGTGCCAGCACCCTCAGAGGGTTTAATCAGCCCCAGCATTTT
J: TRBJ1-5
size: few
V: TRBV28
D: NA

CDR3: CASSFISDQQPQHF
DNA: TGTGCCAGCAGTTTTATTTCGGATCAACAGCCCCAGCATTTT
J: TRBJ1-5
size: many
V: TRBV28
D: NA

CDR3: CASSPPGYEQFF
DNA: TGTGCCAGCAGCCCGCCGGGGTATGAGCAGTTCTTC
J: TRBJ2-1
size: once
V: TRBV14
D: NA

CDR3: CASSEQRGRDTIYF
DNA: TGTGCCAGCAGTGAACAGCGCGGACGGGACACCATATATTTT
J: TRBJ1-3
size: many
V: TRBV6-1
D: NA

CDR3: CASSLITGYGYTF
DNA: TGTGCCAGCAGCTTAATCACCGGCTATGGCTACACCTTC
J: TRBJ1-2
size: NA
V: TRBV7-2
D: NA

CDR3: CASSFLGNSYEQYF
DNA: TGTGCCAGCAGTTTCCTCGGTAACTCCTACGAGCAGTACTTC
J: TRBJ2-7
size: NA
V: TRBV28
D: NA

CDR3: CASSLETGTGVHGYTF
DNA: TGTGCCAGCAGCTTAGAAACCGGGACAGGGGTTCATGGCTACACCTTC
J: TRBJ1-2
size: NA
V: TRBV5-4
D: TRBD1

CDR3: CASSWREGRDEQFF
DNA: TGCGCCAGCAGTTGGCGGGAGGGCCGGGATGAGCAGTTCTTC
J: TRBJ2-1
size: NA
V: TRBV5-1
D: TRBD2

CDR3: CASSLQGGRTEAFF
DNA: TGTGCCAGCAGCTTACAGGGGGGGAGAACTGAGGCTTTCTTT
J: TRBJ1-1
size: NA
V: TRBV7-2
D: TRBD1

CDR3: CASSLGTDVIYNEQFF
DNA: TGTGCCAGCAGCTTAGGGACAGATGTTATTTACAATGAGCAGTTCTTC
J: TRBJ2-1
size: few
V: TRBV7-9
D: NA

CDR3: CASSLHGDSGNTIYF
DNA: TGTGCCAGCAGCCTCCACGGAGACTCTGGAAACACCATATATTTT
J: TRBJ1-3
size: NA
V: TRBV7-9
D: NA

CDR3: CATSEPISSPDTQYF
DNA: TGTGCCACCAGTGAGCCCATATCTAGCCCAGATACGCAGTATTTT
J: TRBJ2-3
size: NA
V: TRBV24-1
D: NA

CDR3: CASSQWVTDRMNTEAFF
DNA: TGTGCCAGCAGCCAATGGGTGACAGACAGGATGAACACTGAAGCTTTCTTT
J: TRBJ1-1
size: NA
V: TRBV16
D: NA

CDR3: CASSIQGLPGTEAFF
DNA: TGTGCCAGTAGTATCCAGGGCTTACCGGGCACTGAAGCTTTCTTT
J: TRBJ1-1
size: few
V: TRBV19
D: NA

CDR3: CSARRSRQETQYF
DNA: TGCAGTGCCCGGAGGTCGCGGCAAGAGACCCAGTACTTC
J: TRBJ2-5
size: few
V: TRBV20-1
D: NA

CDR3: CASSPRPGPNSPLHF
DNA: TGTGCCAGCAGCCCCAGGCCAGGGCCTAATTCACCCCTCCACTTT
J: TRBJ1-6
size: few
V: TRBV4-2
D: NA

CDR3: CASSFQLKNTEAFF
DNA: TGTGCCAGCAGCTTTCAACTTAAGAACACTGAAGCTTTCTTT
J: TRBJ1-1
size: NA
V: TRBV28
D: NA

CDR3: CASSYPENAGTGNLCYTF
DNA: TGCGCCAGCAGCTACCCGGAAAACGCCGGTACAGGGAATCTATGCTACACCTTC
J: TRBJ1-2
size: NA
V: TRBV4-1
D: NA